This T cell receptor beta chain was found in a study of regulatory T cells in long-lasting Graves disease. Described time point: newly diagnosed GD, antithyroid drugs for less than 3 months. Making the TCR library involved RNA that had been extracted from PBMCs. CDR3 regions were amplified by Arm-PCR using iRepertoire HTBI primers to build TCR beta libraries. TCRdb passed the multiplex PCR reads through MiXCR, listing each CDR3 protein once. The sample lists about 540,000 distinct CDR3 sequences; 13% were seen once. Germline V gene lookup returns CDR1 SGHAT and CDR2 FQNNGV. This CDR3 is 17 amino acids long. With 0 bases clipped from V and 5 bases from J, the junction kept 6 bases outside the gene matches. These sequences were also reported in another study, on T cells in Graves' hyperthyroidism and ophthalmopathy.

The chain combines TRBV11-2 with TRBJ2-2, with 10 bases fitting TRBD2. The input for sequencing was peripheral blood mononuclear cells (PBMCs), taken at new diagnosis, from a patient treated with antithyroid drugs. This TCR was sampled from a man aged 25-45 years with Graves disease. The CDR3 loop reads CASSLEASGSRTGELFF. The CDR3 DNA follows: TGTGCCAGCAGCTTAGAAGCTAGCGGGAGTAGAACCGGGGAGCTGTTTTTT.